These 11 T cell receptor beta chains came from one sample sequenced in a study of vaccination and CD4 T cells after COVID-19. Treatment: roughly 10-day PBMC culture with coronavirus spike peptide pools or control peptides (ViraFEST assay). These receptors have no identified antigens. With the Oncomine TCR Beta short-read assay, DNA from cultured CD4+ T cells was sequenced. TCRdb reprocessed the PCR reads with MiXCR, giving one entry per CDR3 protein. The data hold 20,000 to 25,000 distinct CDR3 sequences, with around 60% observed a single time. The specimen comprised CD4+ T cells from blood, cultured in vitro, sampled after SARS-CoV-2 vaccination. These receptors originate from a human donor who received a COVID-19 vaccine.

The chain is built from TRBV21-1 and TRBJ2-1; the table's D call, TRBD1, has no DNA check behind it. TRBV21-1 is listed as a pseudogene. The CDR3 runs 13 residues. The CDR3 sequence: CAFPPADRREQFF. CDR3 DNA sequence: TGTGCCTTCCCCCCGGCTGACCGCAGAGAGCAGTTCTTC.

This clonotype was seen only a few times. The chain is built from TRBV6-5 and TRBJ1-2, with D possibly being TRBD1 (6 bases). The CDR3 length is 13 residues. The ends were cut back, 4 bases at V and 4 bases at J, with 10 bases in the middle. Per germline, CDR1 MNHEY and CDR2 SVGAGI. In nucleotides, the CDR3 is TGTGCCAGCAGTTTGACAGGATTCTATGGCTACACCTTC. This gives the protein CASSLTGFYGYTF.

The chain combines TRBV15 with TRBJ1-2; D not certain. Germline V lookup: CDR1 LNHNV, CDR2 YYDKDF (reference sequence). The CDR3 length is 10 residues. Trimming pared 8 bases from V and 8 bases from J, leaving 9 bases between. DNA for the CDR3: TGTGCCACCTACAAGGACGGCTACACCTTC. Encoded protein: CATYKDGYTF.

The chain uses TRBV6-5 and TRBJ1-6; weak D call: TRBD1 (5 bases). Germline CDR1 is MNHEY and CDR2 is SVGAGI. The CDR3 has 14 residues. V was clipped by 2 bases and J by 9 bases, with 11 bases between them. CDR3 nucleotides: TGTGCCAGCAGTTACGGGGGGTCAGGTTCACCCCTCCACTTT. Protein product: CASSYGGSGSPLHF.

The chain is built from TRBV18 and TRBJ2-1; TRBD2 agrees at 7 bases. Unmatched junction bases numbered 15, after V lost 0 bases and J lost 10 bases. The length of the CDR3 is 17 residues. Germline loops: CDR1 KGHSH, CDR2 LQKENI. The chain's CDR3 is CASSPPIPGGYYGEQFF. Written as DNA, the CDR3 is TGTGCCAGCTCACCACCGATTCCGGGGGGATACTACGGAGAGCAGTTCTTC.

CDR3: CSARGGDTQYF. In DNA, the CDR3 is TGCAGTGCTAGGGGGGGAGATACGCAGTATTTT. The chain has TRBV20-1 and TRBJ2-3; perhaps TRBD2 as D (6 bases). The CDR3 spans 11 residues. Trimming stripped 3 bases from V and 5 bases from J, with 6 bases between. Germline loops: CDR1 DFQATT, CDR2 SNEGSKA (reference sequence).

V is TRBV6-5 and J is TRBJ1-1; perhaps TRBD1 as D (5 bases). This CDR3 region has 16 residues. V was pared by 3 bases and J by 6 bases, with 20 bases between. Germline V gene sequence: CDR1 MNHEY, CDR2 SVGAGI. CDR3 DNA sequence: TGTGCCAGCAGTTATGCAGGGAAGGGAGGATACCCTGAAGCTTTCTTT. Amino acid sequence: CASSYAGKGGYPEAFF.

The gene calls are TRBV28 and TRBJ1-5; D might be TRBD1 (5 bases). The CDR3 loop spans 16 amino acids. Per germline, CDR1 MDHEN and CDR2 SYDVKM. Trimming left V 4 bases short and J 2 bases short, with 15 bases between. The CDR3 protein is CASSYRVGVGNQPQHF. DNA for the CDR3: TGTGCCAGCAGTTATAGGGTAGGGGTTGGCAATCAGCCCCAGCATTTT. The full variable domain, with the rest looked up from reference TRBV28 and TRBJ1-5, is DVKVTQSSRYLVKRTGEKVFLECVQDMDHENMFWYRQDPGLGLRLIYFSYDVKMKEKGDIPEGYSVSREKKERFSLILESASTNQTSMYLCASSYRVGVGNQPQHFGDGTRLSIL.

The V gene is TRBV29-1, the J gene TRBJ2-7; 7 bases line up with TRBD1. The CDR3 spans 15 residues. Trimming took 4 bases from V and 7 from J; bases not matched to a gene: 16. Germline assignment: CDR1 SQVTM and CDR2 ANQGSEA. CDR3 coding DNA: TGCAGCGTTGCAGGGATCAAAACAGGGGAGAGGGAGCAGTACTTC. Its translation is CSVAGIKTGEREQYF.

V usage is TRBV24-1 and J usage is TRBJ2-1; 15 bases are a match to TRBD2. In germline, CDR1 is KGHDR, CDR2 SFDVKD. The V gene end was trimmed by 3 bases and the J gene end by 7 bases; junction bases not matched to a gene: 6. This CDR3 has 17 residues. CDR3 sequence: CATSDPGLAGGGNEQFF. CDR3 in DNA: TGTGCCACCAGTGATCCCGGACTAGCGGGGGGGGGAAATGAGCAGTTCTTC.

The CDR3 DNA is TGTGCCTGGAGTTTGGCCTTCGGGTCCTACGAGCAGTACTTC. Translation: CAWSLAFGSYEQYF. This rearrangement joins TRBV30 to TRBJ2-7; D call uncertain. V was cut by 2 bases and J by 1 base, with 12 bases left in between. The germline gives CDR1 GTSNPN, CDR2 SVGIG (reference sequence). The CDR3 loop spans 14 amino acids.